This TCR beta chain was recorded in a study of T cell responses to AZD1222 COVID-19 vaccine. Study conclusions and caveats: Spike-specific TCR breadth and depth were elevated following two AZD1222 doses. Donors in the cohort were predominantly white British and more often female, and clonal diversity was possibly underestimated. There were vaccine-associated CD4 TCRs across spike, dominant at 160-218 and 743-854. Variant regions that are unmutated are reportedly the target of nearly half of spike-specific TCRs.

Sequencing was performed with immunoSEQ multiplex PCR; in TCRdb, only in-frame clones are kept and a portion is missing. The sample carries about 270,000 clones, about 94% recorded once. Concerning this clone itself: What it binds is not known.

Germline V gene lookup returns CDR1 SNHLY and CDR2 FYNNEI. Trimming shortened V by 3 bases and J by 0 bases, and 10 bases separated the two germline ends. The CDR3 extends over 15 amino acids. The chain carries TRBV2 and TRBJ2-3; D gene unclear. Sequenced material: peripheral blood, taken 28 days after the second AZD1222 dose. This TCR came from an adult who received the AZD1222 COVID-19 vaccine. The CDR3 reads CASSDWPSSTDTQYF. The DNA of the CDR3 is TGTGCCAGCAGTGATTGGCCGTCTAGCACAGATACGCAGTATTTT.